The next 19 T cell receptor beta chains were all read from a single sample in a study of blood T cell repertoires in COVID-19. Sequenced by immunoSEQ multiplex PCR; TCRdb stores in-frame clones only, minus some. The sample lists some 90,000 clones, 90% seen once, with approximately 4% in the top ten. The sample was peripheral blood. The receptor source for this set is an elderly woman with active or convalescent COVID-19.

This chain uses TRBV4-3 with TRBJ1-1; D not certain. V was cut by 3 bases and J by 0 bases, with 8 bases left in between. Germline V lookup: CDR1 LGHNA, CDR2 YSLEER. This CDR3 comprises 14 residues. The CDR3 region is CASSQNKLNTEAFF. The CDR3 nucleotides are TGCGCCAGCAGCCAGAACAAATTGAACACTGAAGCTTTCTTT.

The genes are TRBV5-4 and TRBJ1-2, with 7 bases that match TRBD1. The CDR3 consists of 14 residues. The germline CDR1 and CDR2 sequences are SGHNT and YYREEE (reference sequence). With 7 bases clipped from V and 6 bases from J, the junction kept 12 bases outside the gene matches. CDR3 DNA: TGTGCCAGCTCCTACGTAGACAGGGATCATGGCTACACCTTC. It yields the protein CASSYVDRDHGYTF.

This chain connects TRBV30 to TRBJ1-3; D perhaps matches TRBD1 (5 bases). The CDR3 length is 16 residues. The V end was cut by 4 bases, the J end by 1 base, with 17 bases between. Germline-derived CDR1 and CDR2 are GTSNPN and SVGIG (reference sequence). CDR3 sequence: CAWTSFRGGSGNTIYF. In DNA, the CDR3 is TGTGCCTGGACCTCGTTCCGGGGGGGATCTGGAAACACCATATATTTT. The full variable domain, with the rest looked up from reference TRBV30 and TRBJ1-3, is SQTIHQWPATLVQPVGSPLSLECTVEGTSNPNLYWYRQAAGRGLQLLFYSVGIGQISSEVPQNLSASRPQDRQFILSSKKLLLSDSGFYLCAWTSFRGGSGNTIYFGEGSWLTVV.

The V call is TRBV19, the J call TRBJ1-3, with D unclear. With 5 bases removed from V and 0 bases from J, the gap between germline ends came to 8 bases. CDR3 length: 14 residues. The germline gives CDR1 LNHDA, CDR2 SQIVND (reference sequence). DNA of the CDR3: TGTGCCAGTAGTGCGACAACCTCTGGAAACACCATATATTTT. It is translated as CASSATTSGNTIYF.

This clone was observed once. This chain connects TRBV6-5 to TRBJ2-7, with TRBD2 identical over 12 bases. The CDR3 runs to 15 residues. Germline V gene data show CDR1 as MNHEY and CDR2 as SVGAGI. V dropped 8 bases and J dropped 5; count of bases not matched to a gene: 10. The CDR3 DNA reads TGTGCCAGCTTGGGGCTAGCGGGAGGGCGCAACGAGCAGTACTTC. Protein sequence: CASLGLAGGRNEQYF.

The chain employs TRBV9 and TRBJ1-3; D unclear. CDR3 length: 14 amino acids. Trimming pared 4 bases from V and 0 bases from J, leaving 8 bases between. Germline-derived CDR1 and CDR2 are SGDLS and YYNGEE. CDR3 in amino acids: CASSQTISGNTIYF. DNA of the CDR3: TGTGCCAGCAGCCAGACAATCTCTGGAAACACCATATATTTT.

The chain has TRBV25-1 and TRBJ2-2; 8 bases are a match to TRBD1. This CDR3 is built from 14 residues. Germline CDR1 reads MGHDK; CDR2 reads SYGVNS. Losses at the gene ends were 7 bases for V and 1 base for J; bases not matched to a gene: 2. CDR3 DNA: TGTGCCAGCAAAGGACAGGGGAACACCGGGGAGCTGTTTTTT. As protein: CASKGQGNTGELFF.

V gene TRBV28 combines with J gene TRBJ2-7, with 12 nucleotides matching TRBD1. The CDR3 has 15 amino acids. The J segment lost 3 bases and the V segment lost 4 bases, leaving 4 bases of the junction unmatched. Germline assignment: CDR1 MDHEN and CDR2 SYDVKM. CDR3 coding DNA: TGTGCCAGCAGTTCAGGGACAGGGGGCATCTACGAGCAGTACTTC. It translates to CASSSGTGGIYEQYF.

The chain uses TRBV5-5 and TRBJ2-1; D unresolved. V was pared by 5 bases and J by 5 bases, with 14 bases between. The CDR3 is 14 amino acids. Germline assignment: CDR1 SGHKS and CDR2 YYEKEE (reference sequence). CDR3: CASSPLPANNEQFF. The CDR3 coding sequence is TGTGCCAGCAGTCCACTACCGGCCAACAATGAGCAGTTCTTC.

The CDR3 bases are TGTGCCAGTAGTATGAGACCGGACGAGGGCGAGCAGTACTTC. Translating gives CASSMRPDEGEQYF. V and J are TRBV19 and TRBJ2-7, with D tentatively TRBD2 (5 bases). The CDR3 covers 14 residues. V shed 3 bases and J shed 6 bases, with 15 bases lying between them. Germline V CDR1 and CDR2: LNHDA, SQIVND (reference sequence).

The chain combines TRBV28 with TRBJ1-2; 9 bases are shared with TRBD1. V shed 6 bases, J shed 9 bases, and the junction held 11 bases outside the gene matches. The length of the CDR3 is 14 residues. Germline assignment: CDR1 MDHEN and CDR2 SYDVKM. CDR3 loop: CASSIGNRGQSYTF. For the CDR3, the DNA is TGTGCCAGCAGCATCGGAAACAGGGGGCAAAGCTACACCTTC.

This sequence joins TRBV27 and TRBJ1-6; 7 positions match TRBD1. Germline trimming cut 0 bases from V and 0 bases from J; bases unmatched to any gene: 11. There are 20 residues in the CDR3. Germline CDR1 reads MNHEY; CDR2 reads SMNVEV (reference sequence). CDR3 DNA: TGTGCCAGCAGTTTATCGAACTTGAGGGGGCAAAGCTCCTATAATTCACCCCTCCACTTT. It specifies CASSLSNLRGQSSYNSPLHF.

J is TRBJ2-7 and V is TRBV15; TRBD1 matches 9 bases. This CDR3 is 14 amino acids long. Germline loops: CDR1 LNHNV, CDR2 YYDKDF (reference sequence). With V trimmed by 5 bases and J by 2 bases, 4 bases remained unmatched. The CDR3 DNA is TGTGCCACCAGCGTAGGGACAGGGACCTACGAGCAGTACTTC. This encodes CATSVGTGTYEQYF.

The rearrangement uses TRBV11-2 and TRBJ1-4; TRBD1 matches at 12 bases. Germline trimming cut 0 bases from V and 7 bases from J; bases unmatched to any gene: 3. This CDR3 is built from 16 residues. Germline loops: CDR1 SGHAT, CDR2 FQNNGV. The CDR3 region is CASSLDGDRGREKLFF. CDR3 nucleotides: TGTGCCAGCAGCTTAGATGGGGACAGGGGGCGTGAAAAACTGTTTTTT.

This chain uses TRBV10-3 with TRBJ2-2; the D gene is possibly TRBD2 (7 bases). Trimming pared 4 bases from V and 6 bases from J, leaving 15 bases between. CDR1 is ENHRY and CDR2 is SYGVKD in the germline V gene. There are 15 residues in the CDR3. DNA for the CDR3: TGTGCCATCAGTGCAAGGGGGAGGGGCCCCGGGGAGCTGTTTTTT. Encoded protein: CAISARGRGPGELFF.

The V and J genes are TRBV13 and TRBJ1-1; D is unresolved. V dropped 5 bases and J dropped 4 bases, with 11 bases sitting between them. This CDR3 spans 13 amino acids. CDR1 is PRHDT and CDR2 is FYEKMQ in the germline V gene (reference sequence). The chain's CDR3 is CASSRTGTTEAFF. DNA of the CDR3: TGTGCCAGCAGCCGAACGGGTACCACTGAAGCTTTCTTT. Full variable domain (missing parts from reference TRBV13 and TRBJ1-1): AAGVIQSPRHLIKEKRETATLKCYPIPRHDTVYWYQQGPGQDPQFLISFYEKMQSDKGSIPDRFSAQQFSDYHSELNMSSLELGDSALYFCASSRTGTTEAFFGQGTRLTVV.

The chain carries TRBV7-9 and TRBJ1-2, with D unclear. V was clipped by 1 base and J by 0 bases, with 9 bases between them. The CDR3 length is 15 residues. CDR1 is SEHNR and CDR2 is FQNEAQ in the germline V gene (reference sequence). The CDR3 DNA follows: TGTGCCAGCAGCTTAGAGAGAGGTTCTAACTATGGCTACACCTTC. Translation gives CASSLERGSNYGYTF.

CDR3: CASSVEAGGAYEQYF. The CDR3 DNA follows: TGTGCCAGCAGCGTAGAGGCGGGAGGGGCCTACGAGCAGTACTTC. The rearrangement uses TRBV9 and TRBJ2-7, with TRBD2 matching over 9 bases. The germline V gene encodes CDR1 SGDLS and CDR2 YYNGEE. V gave up 0 bases and J gave up 2 bases; unmatched junction bases: 3. The CDR3 consists of 15 residues.

This clone was recorded only once. This rearrangement joins TRBV10-1 to TRBJ2-5; possibly TRBD2 for D (6 bases). This CDR3 is built from 14 residues. The germline V gene has CDR1 WNHNN and CDR2 SYGVQD (reference sequence). The V and J ends lost 8 bases and 1 base respectively, with 14 bases between them. CDR3 residues: CASRGSGTQETQYF. The DNA of the CDR3 is TGCGCCAGCCGAGGTAGCGGAACCCAAGAGACCCAGTACTTC.